The rows below give T cell receptor beta chains drawn from one sample of a study of regulatory T cells in long-lasting Graves disease. TCRdb re-called the multiplex PCR reads with MiXCR, one entry per CDR3 protein. The sample lists some 430,000 distinct CDR3 sequences; roughly 21% were seen once. The sequences come from peripheral blood mononuclear cells (PBMCs), collected when the disease was refractory, from a patient treated with antithyroid drugs. Receptor source: a female donor with Graves disease. The CDR3 runs from the conserved cysteine through the conserved F or W. A D gene is named only where the DNA matches it firmly. The size entry is marked missing in some rows and otherwise reads once, few, many or a size class.

D	length	V	size	J	DNA	CDR3
NA	18	TRBV6-5	NA	TRBJ2-1	TGTGCCAGCAGTTGGGGGGAAATTCCGGGTCGCTTCTACAATGAGCAGTTCTTC	CASSWGEIPGRFYNEQFF
NA	12	TRBV20-1	NA	TRBJ2-4	TGCAGTGCCCCGGACAGACCCAACATTCAGTACTTC	CSAPDRPNIQYF
NA	15	TRBV27	NA	TRBJ1-1	TGTGCCAGCAGTTTCCTCGGGGGCGCGAGCACTGAAGCTTTCTTT	CASSFLGGASTEAFF
NA	15	TRBV12-3/TRBV12-4	many	TRBJ2-2	TGTGCCAGCAGTTTAATCACAGCTACCACCGGGGAGCTGTTTTTT	CASSLITATTGELFF
NA	15	TRBV7-9	many	TRBJ2-4	TGTGCCAGCAGCTCGACGGAGGGCACCCAAAACATTCAGTACTTC	CASSSTEGTQNIQYF
TRBD2	15	TRBV4-1	NA	TRBJ2-1	TGCGCCAGCAGCCCTCCGGGTAGCGGGAGACGTGAGCAGTTCTTC	CASSPPGSGRREQFF
NA	16	TRBV5-1	NA	TRBJ2-3	TGCGCCAGCAGCTTGATGCCGCGCGGGGACACAGATACGCAGTATTTT	CASSLMPRGDTDTQYF
NA	11	TRBV7-2	many	TRBJ2-4	TGTGCCAGCAGCCCAGACAGCATTCAGTACTTC	CASSPDSIQYF
NA	15	TRBV2	many	TRBJ2-7	TGTGCCAGCAGTGAAGGGACTGGGGTGGACTACGAGCAGTACTTC	CASSEGTGVDYEQYF
NA	16	TRBV7-9	NA	TRBJ2-2	TGTGCCAGCAGCCCCCTATTAGCGGTCTTCACCGGGGAGCTGTTTTTT	CASSPLLAVFTGELFF
TRBD1	14	TRBV7-9	many	TRBJ1-2	TGTGCCAGCAGCTTAGAACAGGGGGCGTATGGCTACACCTTC	CASSLEQGAYGYTF
NA	16	TRBV19	few	TRBJ1-6	TGTGCCAGTAGTATACCCCGCGGGGGAGGGAATTCACCCCTCCACTTT	CASSIPRGGGNSPLHF
NA	15	TRBV6-5	many	TRBJ1-4	TGTGCCAGCAGTTACTCGGCAGCAACTAATGAAAAACTGTTTTTT	CASSYSAATNEKLFF
NA	14	TRBV11-2	many	TRBJ2-5	TGTGCCAGCAGCTTTCGGACAGCTCAAGAGACCCAGTACTTC	CASSFRTAQETQYF
NA	15	TRBV19	NA	TRBJ1-4	TGTGCCAGTAGTCAGGCCGGGGGTGTAAGAGAAAAACTGTTTTTT	CASSQAGGVREKLFF
TRBD1	16	TRBV7-6	few	TRBJ1-6	TGTGCCAGCAGCTTACTAGGAACAGGGGAGAATTCACCCCTCCACTTT	CASSLLGTGENSPLHF
NA	15	TRBV2	NA	TRBJ1-1	TGTGCCAGCAGTTACTCGAAAGCGCGGAACACTGAAGCTCTCTTT	CASSYSKARNTEALF
NA	14	TRBV11-2	many	TRBJ1-1	TGTGCCAGCAGCTGGGGGTTGAGGGGCACTGAAGCTTTCTTT	CASSWGLRGTEAFF
TRBD2	19	TRBV6-6	NA	TRBJ2-2	TGTGCCAGCAGTTACTCGATAAACCTAGCGGGGGCCAACACCGGGGAGCTGTTTTTT	CASSYSINLAGANTGELFF
TRBD1	14	TRBV6-5	many	TRBJ1-5	TGTGCCAGCAGTTACACAGGGGCGCATCAGCCCCAGCATTTT	CASSYTGAHQPQHF
NA	14	TRBV6-2/TRBV6-3	few	TRBJ2-5	TGTGCCAGCAGTTACCCCCCCGGAGTTGAGACCCAGTACTTC	CASSYPPGVETQYF
NA	14	TRBV4-3	NA	TRBJ1-4	TGCGCCAGCAGCCAAGACAGGGGAGGCGAAAAACTGTTTTTT	CASSQDRGGEKLFF
NA	13	TRBV30	few	TRBJ1-5	TGTGCCTGGACCGCGGAAGAGTGGCAGCCCCAGCATTTT	CAWTAEEWQPQHF
NA	15	TRBV9	NA	TRBJ1-1	TGTGCCAGCAGCCCGGAGTCTACAGGGAACACTGAAGCTTTCTTT	CASSPESTGNTEAFF
NA	14	TRBV7-2	many	TRBJ1-1	TGTGCCAGCAACCTTAGGACACGAGAAACTGAAGCTTTCTTT	CASNLRTRETEAFF
NA	12	TRBV10-1	NA	TRBJ2-5	TGCGCCAGCAGAACAGGGAGAGAGACCCAGTACTTC	CASRTGRETQYF
NA	13	TRBV29-1	NA	TRBJ2-7	TGCAGCGTTGTGGAACAGTTTTCCTACGAGCAGTACTTC	CSVVEQFSYEQYF
NA	14	TRBV6-5	many	TRBJ1-1	TGTGCCAGCAGTTACTCGGAGGGGAACACTGAAGCTTTCTTT	CASSYSEGNTEAFF
NA	12	TRBV29-1	NA	TRBJ1-1	TGCAGCGTTGTGGGGCCGAGCACTGAAGCTTTCTTT	CSVVGPSTEAFF
TRBD1	14	TRBV13	few	TRBJ1-1	TGTGCCAGCAGCACCCAAACAGGGGGCACTGAAGCTTTCTTT	CASSTQTGGTEAFF
NA	14	TRBV29-1	many	TRBJ2-5	TGCAGCGTTATCCTGGGGCTACACGGGGAGACCCAGTACTTC	CSVILGLHGETQYF
TRBD1	14	TRBV6-1	many	TRBJ1-6	TGTGCCAGCACCACTGGACAGGGCTCTGGACCCCTCCACTTT	CASTTGQGSGPLHF
NA	16	TRBV27	NA	TRBJ1-6	TGTGCCACCCACTCCACCGGGGGCTCCTATAATTCACCCCTCCACTTT	CATHSTGGSYNSPLHF
NA	17	TRBV5-1	NA	TRBJ2-6	TGCGCCAGCAGCTTCTCGGGACCGACCTCTGGGGCCAACGTCCTGACTTTC	CASSFSGPTSGANVLTF
NA	16	TRBV3-1	NA	TRBJ1-6	TGTGCCAGCAGCCCCCGGGGTGCCTCCTATAATTCACCCCTCCACTTT	CASSPRGASYNSPLHF
NA	15	TRBV5-1	many	TRBJ2-7	TGCGCCAGCAGCTTGTCTCCGACAGCCAGCTACGAGCAGTACTTC	CASSLSPTASYEQYF
NA	13	TRBV4-1	NA	TRBJ1-2	TGCGCCAGCAGCGCCGGGACCCTCTATGGCTACACCTTC	CASSAGTLYGYTF
NA	13	TRBV10-3	NA	TRBJ1-1	TGTGCCATCAGTAGAGGACGGGACACTGAAGCTTTCTTT	CAISRGRDTEAFF